Listed here are 24 T cell receptor beta chains from one sample, sequenced in a study of CD4+ T cells in melanoma. Profiling relied on immunoSEQ multiplex PCR, and the TCRdb table lists in-frame clones only, not all of them. The sample holds a few thousand clones, about 70% seen once. The sample was cells from a culture (not recorded whether cultured in vitro). These receptors came from a human donor with melanoma.

The chain is built from TRBV7-2 and TRBJ2-7; perhaps TRBD1 as D (6 bases). Germline V CDR1 and CDR2: SGHTA, FQGNSA. V gave up 5 bases and J gave up 0 bases, with 14 bases separating them. CDR3 length: 15 amino acids. CDR3 region: CASSATGVSSYEQYF. The CDR3 DNA reads as TGTGCCAGCAGCGCGACAGGCGTAAGCTCCTACGAGCAGTACTTC.

This chain joins TRBV5-1 and TRBJ2-1; D is possibly TRBD1 or TRBD2 (5 bases each). Germline lookup yields CDR1 SGHRS and CDR2 YFSETQ. Trimming removed 4 bases at V and 0 bases at J, with 14 bases between. There are 16 residues in the CDR3. The CDR3 bases are TGCGCCAGCAGCGCCGGGACGGATTCCTCCTACAATGAGCAGTTCTTC. Translating gives CASSAGTDSSYNEQFF.

Points on this clone: One junction end does not reproduce the germline sequence, and a read error may be involved. The chain has TRBV6-5 and TRBJ1-1, with D possibly matching TRBD1 (5 bases). The CDR3 sequence is 12 residues long. CDR1 is MNHEY and CDR2 is SVGAGI in the germline V gene. CDR3 bases: TGTGCCAGCAGTCTAAGAGGGGCTGACGCTTTCTTT. As protein: CASSLRGADAFF.

V and J are TRBV11-1 and TRBJ2-3; D is perhaps TRBD1 (6 bases). The germline V gene encodes CDR1 SGHAT and CDR2 FQDESV (reference sequence). V was trimmed by 0 bases and J by 0 bases, leaving 13 bases between them. The CDR3 spans 17 residues. In nucleotides, the CDR3 is TGTGCCAGCAGCTTAGCCCCTACAGGGATCAGCACAGATACGCAGTATTTT. Amino acid sequence: CASSLAPTGISTDTQYF. Drawing the rest from reference TRBV11-1 and TRBJ2-3, the complete variable domain is EAEVAQSPRYKITEKSQAVAFWCDPISGHATLYWYRQILGQGPELLVQFQDESVVDDSQLPKDRFSAERLKGVDSTLKIQPAELGDSAMYLCASSLAPTGISTDTQYFGPGTRLTVL.

This clone has a handful of counts. J is TRBJ1-1 and V is TRBV4-1; the match to TRBD1 covers 7 bases. The ends lost 1 base at V and 8 bases at J; junction bases unmatched: 10. Germline V lookup: CDR1 MGHRA, CDR2 YSYEKL. The CDR3 extends over 15 amino acids. CDR3 amino acids: CASSQADRLSREAFF. The CDR3 DNA sequence: TGCGCCAGCAGCCAAGCGGACAGGCTTTCCAGGGAAGCTTTCTTT.

This clone is medium-sized within its sample. The chain recombines TRBV9 with TRBJ1-2; D gene unclear. Germline CDR1 is SGDLS and CDR2 is YYNGEE. The CDR3 loop spans 15 amino acids. Trimming removed 3 bases at V and 0 bases at J, with 12 bases between. CDR3 amino acids: CASSAFIGANYGYTF. CDR3 nucleotides: TGTGCCAGCAGCGCGTTTATCGGAGCTAACTATGGCTACACCTTC.

The chain recombines TRBV25-1 with TRBJ1-2, with 8 bases lining up with TRBD1. Germline values: CDR1 MGHDK, CDR2 SYGVNS. The junction had 3 bases not matched to a gene; V was cut back by 0 bases and J by 6 bases. The CDR3 contains 14 residues. The CDR3 loop reads CASSEYGTGDGYTF. DNA for the CDR3: TGTGCCAGCAGTGAATATGGGACAGGTGATGGCTACACCTTC.

This clone was detected only a few times. This sequence joins TRBV14 and TRBJ2-3; D unresolved. The germline V gene encodes CDR1 SGHDN and CDR2 FVKESK. Trimming removed 0 bases from V and 6 bases from J, with 7 bases in between. This CDR3 comprises 13 residues. Here the CDR3 DNA reads TGTGCCAGCAGCCAAGAAACTGGGGATACGCAGTATTTT. Protein sequence: CASSQETGDTQYF.

This clone was seen once. The V gene is TRBV3-1 (or the pseudogene TRBV3-2), the J gene TRBJ2-7; 7 nucleotides agree with TRBD2. The germline CDR1 and CDR2 sequences are LGHDT and YNNKEL (reference sequence). The junction had 8 bases not matched to a gene; V was cut back by 4 bases and J by 5 bases. The CDR3 totals 14 residues. The CDR3 sequence: CASSPRTSRDEQYF. In nucleotides, the CDR3 is TGTGCCAGCAGCCCCAGGACTAGTCGAGACGAGCAGTACTTC.

By frequency in the sample, this clone is medium-sized. V is TRBV11-2 and J is TRBJ2-7; D assignment may be TRBD1 or TRBD2 (5 bases each). Germline lookup yields CDR1 SGHAT and CDR2 FQNNGV. The V gene lost 1 base and the J gene lost 6 bases, with 7 bases spanning the gap. The CDR3 extends over 12 amino acids. Here the CDR3 reads CASSLGGGEQYF. The CDR3 DNA sequence: TGTGCCAGCAGCTTAGGTGGGGGCGAGCAGTACTTC.

The chain links TRBV4-3 to TRBJ2-7; D possibly corresponds to TRBD1 (6 bases). V lost 4 bases to trimming and J lost 1 base, with 17 bases between them. The CDR3 spans 16 residues. The germline V gene has CDR1 LGHNA and CDR2 YSLEER. CDR3 amino acids: CASSRAPGTSSYEQYF. The DNA for the CDR3 is TGCGCCAGCAGCCGGGCCCCCGGGACATCTTCCTACGAGCAGTACTTC.

The rearrangement joins TRBV5-5 to TRBJ2-7; D ambiguous. V shed 2 bases and J shed 0 bases, with 6 bases lying between them. Germline V gene data show CDR1 as SGHKS and CDR2 as YYEKEE (reference sequence). This CDR3 has 13 amino acids. CDR3 DNA: TGTGCCAGCAGCTTAAGGAGCTCCTACGAGCAGTACTTC. Protein product: CASSLRSSYEQYF.

The rearrangement uses TRBV11-2 and TRBJ2-5; D unclear. The CDR3 consists of 15 residues. Germline assignment: CDR1 SGHAT and CDR2 FQNNGV. V shed 1 base and J shed 5 bases, with 14 bases lying between them. This CDR3 is CASSLGRAVGETQYF. The CDR3 coding sequence is TGTGCCAGCAGCTTAGGTCGGGCAGTCGGGGAGACCCAGTACTTC.

This rearrangement joins TRBV5-8 to TRBJ2-1; the match to TRBD1 covers 8 bases. Trimming removed 4 bases from V and 0 bases from J; junction bases left unmatched: 6. The CDR3 is 16 amino acids. From germline, CDR1 is SGHTS and CDR2 YDEGEE. CDR3 in amino acids: CASSRQGKASYNEQFF. Written as DNA, the CDR3 is TGTGCCAGCAGCCGACAGGGGAAGGCCTCCTACAATGAGCAGTTCTTC. Variable domain in full (rest from reference TRBV5-8 and TRBJ2-1): EAGVTQSPTHLIKTRGQQATLRCSPISGHTSVYWYQQALGLGLQFLLWYDEGEERNRGNFPPRFSGRQFPNYSSELNVNALELEDSALYLCASSRQGKASYNEQFFGPGTRLTVL.

A word on this clone: A much larger clone lies a single base off, so this may be a read error. Other DNA sequences of this sample code for an identical CDR3. The chain couples TRBV6-5 to TRBJ2-7, with TRBD1 matching 9 bases. The V and J ends lost 6 bases and 0 bases, in that order; junction bases with no gene match: 3. This CDR3 is 14 amino acids long. Germline CDR1 and CDR2: MNHEY and SVGAGI. This chain's CDR3 is CASSPGQGSYEQYF. CDR3 DNA sequence: TGTGCCAGCAGCCCGGGACAGGGCTCCTACGAGCAGTACTTC.

The V gene is TRBV21-1, the J gene TRBJ2-2; the table's D call, TRBD2, has no DNA check behind it. TRBV21-1 is listed as a pseudogene. The CDR3 contains 18 residues. CDR3 coding DNA: TGTGCCAGCAGCAATGATTTGCGGGGGGGCTCGGACACCGGGGAGCTGTTTTTT. Its translation: CASSNDLRGGSDTGELFF.

The genes are TRBV28 and TRBJ1-5; D is perhaps TRBD1 (6 bases). The CDR3 extends over 16 amino acids. The V end was cut by 6 bases, the J end by 7 bases, with 22 bases between. In germline, CDR1 is MDHEN, CDR2 SYDVKM. CDR3 sequence reads: CASSLLTIRGTQPQHF. DNA of the CDR3: TGTGCCAGCAGCTTACTCACAATCAGGGGTACCCAGCCCCAGCATTTT. Looking up the rest from reference TRBV28 and TRBJ1-5 gives the full variable domain: DVKVTQSSRYLVKRTGEKVFLECVQDMDHENMFWYRQDPGLGLRLIYFSYDVKMKEKGDIPEGYSVSREKKERFSLILESASTNQTSMYLCASSLLTIRGTQPQHFGDGTRLSIL.

This chain connects TRBV9 to TRBJ2-2; no reliable D call. V lost 4 bases and J 7 bases, leaving 11 bases between the germline ends. This CDR3 is built from 13 residues. The germline V gene has CDR1 SGDLS and CDR2 YYNGEE. The CDR3 DNA reads TGTGCCAGCAGCCTACTGGCTGGCGGGGAGCTGTTTTTT. Protein: CASSLLAGGELFF.

The chain carries TRBV30 and TRBJ2-2; D remains ambiguous. Trimming left V 0 bases short and J 6 bases short, with 8 bases between. Looked up from germline, CDR1 is GTSNPN and CDR2 is SVGIG (reference sequence). This CDR3 is 13 amino acids long. The CDR3, as DNA: TGTGCCTGGAGTGTGTCACGTGCCGGGGAGCTGTTTTTT. It is translated as CAWSVSRAGELFF.

CDR3 nucleotide sequence: TGTGCCAGCAGCTTAGTAAGTATGGCAGGCAGCGAGCAGTACTTC. This codes for CASSLVSMAGSEQYF. The rearrangement links TRBV7-2 to TRBJ2-7; D remains ambiguous. Germline lookup yields CDR1 SGHTA and CDR2 FQGNSA. The V gene lost 1 base and the J gene lost 6 bases, with 16 bases spanning the gap. The CDR3 runs 15 residues.

This clone came up a few times. V and J are TRBV5-1 and TRBJ1-6, with D uncertain. CDR3 length: 15 residues. V gave up 2 bases and J gave up 2 bases, with 8 bases separating them. Germline values: CDR1 SGHRS, CDR2 YFSETQ. The CDR3 coding sequence is TGCGCCAGCAGCTTCAACGAAGCCTATAATTCACCCCTCCACTTT. This sequence encodes CASSFNEAYNSPLHF.

This chain uses TRBV2 with TRBJ2-1; unclear D gene. Trimming removed 4 bases from V and 8 bases from J, with 9 bases in between. The CDR3 is 12 residues long. Germline assignment: CDR1 SNHLY and CDR2 FYNNEI. The CDR3 loop is CASSGLGDEQFF. In nucleotides, the CDR3 is TGTGCCAGCAGTGGTTTGGGTGATGAGCAGTTCTTC.

The gene calls are TRBV5-4 and TRBJ2-7; no clear D gene. V lost 3 bases and J 0 bases, leaving 13 bases between the germline ends. Looked up from germline, CDR1 is SGHNT and CDR2 is YYREEE (reference sequence). The CDR3 totals 15 residues. CDR3 protein: CASSSYEVGSYEQYF. The CDR3 DNA follows: TGTGCCAGCAGCTCCTACGAGGTGGGCTCCTACGAGCAGTACTTC.

This sequence joins TRBV13 and TRBJ1-1; 7 bases align to TRBD1. CDR1 and CDR2 (germline): PRHDT, FYEKMQ (reference sequence). V was clipped by 5 bases and J by 0 bases; unmatched bases: 6. The CDR3 is made up of 15 amino acids. CDR3 nucleotide sequence: TGTGCCAGCAGCCCCAGGGGGTACATGAACACTGAAGCTTTCTTT. Amino acids: CASSPRGYMNTEAFF.